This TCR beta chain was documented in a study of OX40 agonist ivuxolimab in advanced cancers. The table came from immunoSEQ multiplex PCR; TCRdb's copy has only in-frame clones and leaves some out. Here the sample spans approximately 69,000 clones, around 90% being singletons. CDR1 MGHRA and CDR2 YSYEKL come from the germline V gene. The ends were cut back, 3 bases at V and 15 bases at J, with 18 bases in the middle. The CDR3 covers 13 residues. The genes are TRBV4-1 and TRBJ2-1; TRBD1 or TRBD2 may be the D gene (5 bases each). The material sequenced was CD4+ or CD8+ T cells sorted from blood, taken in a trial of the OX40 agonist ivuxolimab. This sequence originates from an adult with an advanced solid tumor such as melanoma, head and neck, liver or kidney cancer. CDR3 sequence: CASSQFSGTLTFF. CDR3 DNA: TGCGCCAGCAGCCAGTTCTCCGGGACCTTAACGTTCTTC.